This T cell receptor (beta chain) was documented in a study of blood T cell repertoires in COVID-19. Assay: immunoSEQ multiplex PCR; the TCRdb copy retains only in-frame clones and omits some. The data contain fewer than 65,000 clones, about nine tenths of them singletons. Looked up from germline, CDR1 is WNHNN and CDR2 is SYGVQD (reference sequence). The CDR3 is 15 amino acids. Trimming left V 2 bases short and J 2 bases short, with 11 bases between. Material for sequencing was peripheral blood. The sequence was obtained from an older woman with active or convalescent COVID-19. The chain is built from TRBV10-1 and TRBJ2-3; D unresolved. The CDR3 DNA sequence: TGCGCCAGCAGTGAGAATACGGTGGTCACAGATACGCAGTATTTT. Its protein is CASSENTVVTDTQYF.